This T cell receptor beta chain is from a study of shared clonotypes between healthy human individuals. V dropped 0 bases and J dropped 9 bases, with 8 bases sitting between them. This CDR3 spans 12 amino acids. CDR1 and CDR2 from the germline V gene are SGHTA and FQGNSA. Samples underwent the assay at deep level. Clones were sequenced by immunoSEQ multiplex PCR, and TCRdb holds only the in-frame ones, with some missing. Altogether fewer than 550,000 clones are present, over 60% being singletons, with the ten largest covering 12%. In regard to this clone: Its antigen is not known.

Study results and caveats: The researchers took only blood, and tissue repertoires probably look different. Represented diversity, genetic and exposure-history alike, was limited by few donors.

The V call is TRBV7-2, the J call TRBJ2-5; D may be TRBD2 (6 bases). The TCR sequence derives from a woman aged 40 to 50 in good health. Some clones in this sample may be carry-over from other donors' samples. Input material: PBMCs. CDR3 in DNA: TGTGCCAGCAGCTTAGCGGGGGGTGCCCAGTACTTC. This sequence encodes CASSLAGGAQYF. The full variable domain, with the rest looked up from reference TRBV7-2 and TRBJ2-5, is GAGVSQSPSNKVTEKGKDVELRCDPISGHTALYWYRQSLGQGLEFLIYFQGNSAPDKSGLPSDRFSAERTGGSVSTLTIQRTQQEDSAVYLCASSLAGGAQYFGPGTRLLVL.